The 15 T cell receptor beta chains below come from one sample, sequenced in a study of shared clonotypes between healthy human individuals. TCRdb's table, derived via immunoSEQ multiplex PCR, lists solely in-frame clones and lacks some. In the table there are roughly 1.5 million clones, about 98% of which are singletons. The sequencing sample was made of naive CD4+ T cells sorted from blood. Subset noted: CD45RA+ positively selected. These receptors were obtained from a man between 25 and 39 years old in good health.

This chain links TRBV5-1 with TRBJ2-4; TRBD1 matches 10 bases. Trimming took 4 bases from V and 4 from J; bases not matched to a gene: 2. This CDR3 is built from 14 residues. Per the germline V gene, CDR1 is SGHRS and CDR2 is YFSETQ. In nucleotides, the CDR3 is TGCGCCAGCAGCACGGGACAGGGGAAAAACATTCAGTACTTC. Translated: CASSTGQGKNIQYF.

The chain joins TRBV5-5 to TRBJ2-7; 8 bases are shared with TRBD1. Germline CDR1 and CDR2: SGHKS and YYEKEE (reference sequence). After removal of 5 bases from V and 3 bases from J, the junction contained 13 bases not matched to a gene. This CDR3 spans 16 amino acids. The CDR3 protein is CASRRVGQGGIYEQYF. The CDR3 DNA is TGTGCCAGCAGGCGGGTAGGACAGGGCGGGATCTACGAGCAGTACTTC.

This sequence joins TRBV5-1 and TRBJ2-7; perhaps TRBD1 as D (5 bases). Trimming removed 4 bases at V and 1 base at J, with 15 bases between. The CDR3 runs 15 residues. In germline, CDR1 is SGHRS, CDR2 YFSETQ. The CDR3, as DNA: TGCGCCAGCAGCCCGCAGGGTTGGAGTTCCTACGAGCAGTACTTC. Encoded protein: CASSPQGWSSYEQYF.

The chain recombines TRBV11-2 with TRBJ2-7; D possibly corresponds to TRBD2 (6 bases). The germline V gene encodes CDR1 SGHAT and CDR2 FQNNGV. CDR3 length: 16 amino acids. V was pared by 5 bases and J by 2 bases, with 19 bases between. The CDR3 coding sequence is TGTGCCAGCAGCCAATCACCCGGGAGAGCCACCTACGAGCAGTACTTC. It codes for CASSQSPGRATYEQYF.

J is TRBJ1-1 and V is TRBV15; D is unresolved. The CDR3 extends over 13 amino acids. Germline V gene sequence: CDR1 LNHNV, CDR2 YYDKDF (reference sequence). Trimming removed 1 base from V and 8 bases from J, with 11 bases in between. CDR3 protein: CATSRVKTDEAFF. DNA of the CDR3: TGTGCCACCAGCAGAGTTAAAACGGACGAAGCTTTCTTT. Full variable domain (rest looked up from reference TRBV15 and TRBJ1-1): DAMVIQNPRYQVTQFGKPVTLSCSQTLNHNVMYWYQQKSSQAPKLLFHYYDKDFNNEADTPDNFQSRRPNTSFCFLDIRSPGLGDTAMYLCATSRVKTDEAFFGQGTRLTVV.

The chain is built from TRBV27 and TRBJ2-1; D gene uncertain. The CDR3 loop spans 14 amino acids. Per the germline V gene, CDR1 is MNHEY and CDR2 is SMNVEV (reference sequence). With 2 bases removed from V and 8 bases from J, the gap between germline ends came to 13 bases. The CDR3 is CASSLGPPRDEQFF. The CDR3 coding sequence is TGTGCCAGCAGTTTAGGCCCACCAAGGGATGAGCAGTTCTTC.

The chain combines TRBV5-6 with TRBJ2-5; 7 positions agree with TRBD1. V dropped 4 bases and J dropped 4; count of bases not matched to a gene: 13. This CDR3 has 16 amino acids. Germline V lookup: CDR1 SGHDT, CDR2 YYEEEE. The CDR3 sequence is CASSTDRVRRGETQYF. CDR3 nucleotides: TGTGCCAGCAGCACTGACAGGGTCAGACGAGGAGAGACCCAGTACTTC.

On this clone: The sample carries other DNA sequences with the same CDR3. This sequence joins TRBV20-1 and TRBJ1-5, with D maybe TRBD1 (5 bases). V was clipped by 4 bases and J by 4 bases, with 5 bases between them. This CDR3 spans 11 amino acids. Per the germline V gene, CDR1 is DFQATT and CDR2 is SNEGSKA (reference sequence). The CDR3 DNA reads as TGCAGTGCTAAGGGGAATCAGCCCCAGCATTTT. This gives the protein CSAKGNQPQHF.

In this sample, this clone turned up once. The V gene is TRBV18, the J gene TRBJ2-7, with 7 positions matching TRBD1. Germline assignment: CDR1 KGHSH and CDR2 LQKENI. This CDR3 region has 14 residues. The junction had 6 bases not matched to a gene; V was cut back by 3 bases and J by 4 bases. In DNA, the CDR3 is TGTGCCAGCTCACCGAAGACAGGGCTGTACGAGCAGTACTTC. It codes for CASSPKTGLYEQYF.

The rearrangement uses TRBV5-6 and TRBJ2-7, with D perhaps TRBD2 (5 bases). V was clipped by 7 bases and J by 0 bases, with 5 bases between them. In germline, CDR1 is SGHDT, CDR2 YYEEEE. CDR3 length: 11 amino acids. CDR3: CASGSSYEQYF. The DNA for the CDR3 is TGTGCCAGCGGGAGCTCCTACGAGCAGTACTTC. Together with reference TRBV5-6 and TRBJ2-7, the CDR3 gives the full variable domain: DAGVTQSPTHLIKTRGQQVTLRCSPKSGHDTVSWYQQALGQGPQFIFQYYEEEERQRGNFPDRFSGHQFPNYSSELNVNALLLGDSALYLCASGSSYEQYFGPGTRLTVT.

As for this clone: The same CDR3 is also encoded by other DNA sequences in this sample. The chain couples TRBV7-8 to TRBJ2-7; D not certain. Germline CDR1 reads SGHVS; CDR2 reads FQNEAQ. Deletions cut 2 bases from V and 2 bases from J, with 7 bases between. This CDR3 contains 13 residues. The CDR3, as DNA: TGTGCCAGCAGCTTACCAGGTACCTACGAGCAGTACTTC. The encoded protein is CASSLPGTYEQYF.

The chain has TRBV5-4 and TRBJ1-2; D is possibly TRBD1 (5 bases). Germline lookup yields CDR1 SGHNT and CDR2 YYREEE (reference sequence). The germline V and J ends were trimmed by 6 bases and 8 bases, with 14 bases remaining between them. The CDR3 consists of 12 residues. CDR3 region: CASNGLGVGYTF. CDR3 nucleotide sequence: TGTGCCAGCAACGGCCTGGGGGTGGGCTACACCTTC.

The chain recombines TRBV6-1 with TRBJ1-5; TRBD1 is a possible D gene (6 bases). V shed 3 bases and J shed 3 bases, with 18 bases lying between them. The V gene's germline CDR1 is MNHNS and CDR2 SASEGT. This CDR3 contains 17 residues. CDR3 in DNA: TGTGCCAGCAGTGAGTTTACAGGGAGGTCCCTCAATCAGCCCCAGCATTTT. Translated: CASSEFTGRSLNQPQHF.

The CDR3 coding sequence is TGTGCCATCGGGAGGGATTACGAGCAGTACTTC. Translating it yields CAIGRDYEQYF. The rearrangement links TRBV10-3 to TRBJ2-7; 7 positions agree with TRBD2. Losses at the gene ends were 8 bases for V and 4 bases for J; bases not matched to a gene: 2. The CDR3 has 11 residues. CDR1 and CDR2 from the germline V gene are ENHRY and SYGVKD.

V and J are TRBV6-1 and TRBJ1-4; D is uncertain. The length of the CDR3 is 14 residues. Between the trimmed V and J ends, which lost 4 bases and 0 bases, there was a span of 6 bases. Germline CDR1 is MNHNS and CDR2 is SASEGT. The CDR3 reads CASSVHPTNEKLFF. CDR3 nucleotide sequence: TGTGCCAGCAGTGTGCACCCAACTAATGAAAAACTGTTTTTT.